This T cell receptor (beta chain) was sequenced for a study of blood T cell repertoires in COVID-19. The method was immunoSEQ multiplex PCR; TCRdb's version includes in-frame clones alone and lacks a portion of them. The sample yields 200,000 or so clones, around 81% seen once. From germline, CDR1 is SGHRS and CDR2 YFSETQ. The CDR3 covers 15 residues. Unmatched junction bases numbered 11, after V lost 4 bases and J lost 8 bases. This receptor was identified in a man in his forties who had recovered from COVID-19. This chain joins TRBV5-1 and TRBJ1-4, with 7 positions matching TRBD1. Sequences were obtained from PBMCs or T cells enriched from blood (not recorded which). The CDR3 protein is CASSGQTGHLEKLFF. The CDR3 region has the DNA TGCGCCAGCAGCGGGCAGACAGGGCATCTCGAAAAACTGTTTTTT.